One sample yielded the 9 T cell receptor beta chains listed below, sequenced in a study of PD-1 blockade in classical Hodgkin lymphoma (dated by TCRdb to the early 2020s). The library came from the immunoSEQ multiplex PCR assay. Imported from immuneACCESS, the table was reduced by TCRdb to in-frame sequences with V and J called. These copies leave out some clones; in studies compared against another copy, an unresolved V gene accounts for under half, and the cause of the remainder is not known. The sample table shows under 65,000 clones, and 80% to 90% are seen once. 14% to 15% of the sample lies in the top ten. This sample's time point label indicates: cycle 1 day 1 (C1D1), immediately before nivolumab initiation. All trial patients had relapsed after autologous stem cell transplantation, with cohorts A, B and C differing in prior brentuximab vedotin exposure. The starting material was peripheral blood mononuclear cells (PBMCs), obtained at baseline. These receptors were taken from a human donor with classical Hodgkin lymphoma.

V gene TRBV2 combines with J gene TRBJ2-1; tentatively, D is TRBD2 (5 bases). In germline, CDR1 is SNHLY, CDR2 FYNNEI. The CDR3 totals 10 residues. Trimming cost V 6 bases and J 9 bases, with 6 bases left between them. The CDR3 DNA is TGTGCCAGCAGGGGAGCTGAGCAGTTCTTC. As protein: CASRGAEQFF.

The chain joins TRBV27 to TRBJ1-5; D may be TRBD1 (6 bases). From germline, CDR1 is MNHEY and CDR2 SMNVEV (reference sequence). CDR3 length equals 13 residues. V was shortened by 5 bases and J by 6 bases, with 11 bases between the two germline ends. CDR3 DNA sequence: TGTGCCAGCAGTCCTAGGGGGAGTCAGCCCCAGCATTTT. It codes for CASSPRGSQPQHF.

This clone is a singleton in its sample. The CDR3, as DNA: TGTGCCATCAGTGAGCGCGGACAGACTAATGAAAAACTGTTTTTT. It specifies CAISERGQTNEKLFF. This chain uses TRBV10-3 with TRBJ1-4; maybe TRBD1 (6 bases). The CDR3 contains 15 residues. Trimming cost V 2 bases and J 2 bases, with 9 bases left between them. CDR1 and CDR2 (germline): ENHRY, SYGVKD.

This chain connects TRBV7-9 to TRBJ2-5, with 7 bases matching TRBD1. V shed 3 bases, J shed 2 bases, and the junction held 6 bases outside the gene matches. This CDR3 contains 15 residues. CDR1 and CDR2 (germline): SEHNR, FQNEAQ (reference sequence). DNA of the CDR3: TGTGCCAGCAGCTTCTCCGGGACAGCACAAGAGACCCAGTACTTC. Translated, it gives CASSFSGTAQETQYF. The whole variable domain, remainder taken from reference TRBV7-9 and TRBJ2-5, is DTGVSQNPRHKITKRGQNVTFRCDPISEHNRLYWYRQTLGQGPEFLTYFQNEAQLEKSRLLSDRFSAERPKGSFSTLEIQRTEQGDSAMYLCASSFSGTAQETQYFGPGTRLLVL.

V and J are TRBV2 and TRBJ1-1; TRBD1 matches 7 bases. The CDR3 has 15 amino acids. Germline lookup yields CDR1 SNHLY and CDR2 FYNNEI. V lost 7 bases to trimming and J lost 4 bases; unmatched junction nucleotides: 12. The DNA of the CDR3 is TGTGCCAGCACCCGACAGGGATCCGTTGTCACTGAAGCTTTCTTT. As protein: CASTRQGSVVTEAFF.

The gene calls are TRBV4-1 and TRBJ1-1; D gene unclear. V lost 1 base and J 4 bases, leaving 4 bases between the germline ends. Germline assignment: CDR1 MGHRA and CDR2 YSYEKL. There are 12 residues in the CDR3. The CDR3 region is CASSQGTTEAFF. Here the CDR3 DNA reads TGCGCCAGCAGCCAAGGTACCACTGAAGCTTTCTTT.

The rearrangement links TRBV4-1 to TRBJ1-6, with TRBD1 matching over 7 bases. The CDR3 is 17 residues long. V trimming: 5 bases; J trimming: 9 bases; junction bases outside the gene matches: 16. The germline gives CDR1 MGHRA, CDR2 YSYEKL. The CDR3 coding sequence is TGCGCCAGCAGCTCCCTACAGGGGCCCGGGGGGTCTTCACCCCTCCACTTT. This codes for CASSSLQGPGGSSPLHF.

The chain is built from TRBV2 and TRBJ1-2; D is unresolved. The germline V and J ends were trimmed by 10 bases and 4 bases, with 13 bases remaining between them. The germline gives CDR1 SNHLY, CDR2 FYNNEI. The length of the CDR3 is 12 residues. CDR3 DNA: TGTGCCACAGCGGGTGAGGGCTATGGCTACACCTTC. Its protein is CATAGEGYGYTF.

The chain uses TRBV7-9 and TRBJ1-1, with 8 bases that match TRBD1. Germline V gives CDR1 SEHNR, CDR2 FQNEAQ (reference sequence). This CDR3 is built from 17 residues. J lost 4 bases, V lost 0 bases, and 10 bases had no gene match. DNA of the CDR3: TGTGCCAGCAGCTTAGCCCGTTCAGACAGGGGATCCACTGAAGCTTTCTTT. It yields the protein CASSLARSDRGSTEAFF. Variable domain in full (rest from reference TRBV7-9 and TRBJ1-1): DTGVSQNPRHKITKRGQNVTFRCDPISEHNRLYWYRQTLGQGPEFLTYFQNEAQLEKSRLLSDRFSAERPKGSFSTLEIQRTEQGDSAMYLCASSLARSDRGSTEAFFGQGTRLTVV.